These 23 T cell receptor beta chains came from one sample sequenced in a study of cytomegalovirus exposure and HLA in healthy donors. The primer mix had 60 Vbeta and 13 Jbeta primers. The method was immunoSEQ multiplex PCR; TCRdb's version includes in-frame clones alone and lacks a portion of them. The sample shows roughly 130,000 clones, roughly 70% of them seen only once. What was sequenced was PBMCs. The receptors were gathered from a middle-aged man in good health and CMV-seropositive.

The chain joins TRBV15 to TRBJ2-5, with D tentatively TRBD1 (6 bases). The J call is doubtful: the DNA matches TRBJ2-7 better. In germline, CDR1 is LNHNV, CDR2 YYDKDF (reference sequence). The CDR3 extends over 14 amino acids. CDR3: CATSRDLGQREQYF. The CDR3 DNA reads TGTGCCACCAGCAGAGATCTTGGACAGCGCGAGCAGTACTTC.

The rearrangement uses TRBV6-1 and TRBJ1-5, with D uncertain. Trimming removed 5 bases from V and 0 bases from J, with 11 bases in between. This CDR3 spans 15 amino acids. From germline, CDR1 is MNHNS and CDR2 SASEGT. The CDR3 DNA follows: TGTGCCAGCAGTACGACCGGAGATAGCAATCAGCCCCAGCATTTT. It yields the protein CASSTTGDSNQPQHF.

This clone came up a few times. DNA of the CDR3: TGTGCCAGCAGTTTGGGAGGGGCCCTGAACACCGGGGAGCTGTTTTTT. Translated: CASSLGGALNTGELFF. The chain is built from TRBV28 and TRBJ2-2; 7 bases align to TRBD2. Germline V gene sequence: CDR1 MDHEN, CDR2 SYDVKM. The CDR3 is 16 residues long. Trimming at V came to 3 bases and at J to 1 base, leaving 5 bases not matched to a gene.

The gene calls are TRBV2 and TRBJ2-3; TRBD2 aligns across 15 bases. J was trimmed by 3 bases and V by 7 bases; bases with no gene match: 11. The germline V gene has CDR1 SNHLY and CDR2 FYNNEI. CDR3 size: 18 residues. CDR3 bases: TGTGCCAGCAACGAACGGGGGACTAGCGGGGGGTGGACAGATACGCAGTATTTT. It encodes CASNERGTSGGWTDTQYF. Variable domain in full (rest from reference TRBV2 and TRBJ2-3): EPEVTQTPSHQVTQMGQEVILRCVPISNHLYFYWYRQILGQKVEFLVSFYNNEISEKSEIFDDQFSVERPDGSNFTLKIRSTKLEDSAMYFCASNERGTSGGWTDTQYFGPGTRLTVL.

J is TRBJ1-2 and V is TRBV4-1, with D possibly TRBD1 on 6 matching bases. Looked up from germline, CDR1 is MGHRA and CDR2 is YSYEKL. V was trimmed by 1 base and J by 7 bases, leaving 13 bases between them. This CDR3 has 14 residues. The CDR3 coding sequence is TGCGCCAGCAGCCAAGGGGAGGGGGATCCTGGCTACACCTTC. Its protein is CASSQGEGDPGYTF.

Only a few counts were recorded for this clone. V and J are TRBV28 and TRBJ2-7; a weak D match, TRBD1 (5 bases). The CDR3 is 11 residues long. Trimming took off 8 bases at V and 5 bases at J, with 10 bases between the two ends. In germline, CDR1 is MDHEN, CDR2 SYDVKM. In nucleotides, the CDR3 is TGTGCCAGCGGTGTACAGGACGAGCAGTACTTC. This codes for CASGVQDEQYF.

V usage is TRBV12-5 and J usage is TRBJ2-7; a weak D match, TRBD1 (5 bases). The CDR3 is 15 residues long. V was shortened by 3 bases and J by 3 bases, with 15 bases between the two germline ends. CDR1 is LGHNT and CDR2 is FRNRAP in the germline V gene. The CDR3 DNA follows: TGTGCTAGTGGTTTACACCAGGGTGGGGTCTACGAGCAGTACTTC. It translates to CASGLHQGGVYEQYF.

This clone was found a few times. This sequence joins TRBV9 and TRBJ2-2, with 8 bases that match TRBD1. The CDR3 contains 16 residues. CDR1 is SGDLS, CDR2 YYNGEE, per germline. V shed 1 base, J shed 4 bases, and the junction held 6 bases outside the gene matches. The CDR3 protein is CASSVPPTGGTGELFF. Written as DNA, the CDR3 is TGTGCCAGCAGCGTACCACCCACAGGGGGCACCGGGGAGCTGTTTTTT. Full variable domain (rest looked up from reference TRBV9 and TRBJ2-2): DSGVTQTPKHLITATGQRVTLRCSPRSGDLSVYWYQQSLDQGLQFLIQYYNGEERAKGNILERFSAQQFPDLHSELNLSSLELGDSALYFCASSVPPTGGTGELFFGEGSRLTVL.

This clone came up a few times. This chain joins TRBV6-5 and TRBJ2-1, with 11 bases that match TRBD2. From germline, CDR1 is MNHEY and CDR2 SVGAGI. Losses at the gene ends were 4 bases for V and 5 bases for J; bases not matched to a gene: 7. The CDR3 length is 16 residues. CDR3 in amino acids: CASSSASGRYDNEQFF. CDR3 DNA sequence: TGTGCCAGCAGTTCCGCTAGCGGGAGGTATGACAATGAGCAGTTCTTC.

The chain has TRBV2 and TRBJ2-2; TRBD1 aligns across 7 bases. Germline V gene sequence: CDR1 SNHLY, CDR2 FYNNEI. The CDR3 contains 13 residues. With 3 bases clipped from V and 7 bases from J, the junction kept 2 bases outside the gene matches. The CDR3 DNA reads TGTGCCAGCAGTGACAGGGGGTTCGGGGAGCTGTTTTTT. As protein: CASSDRGFGELFF.

This clone has only a few counts. V gene TRBV5-1 combines with J gene TRBJ1-1; D possibly corresponds to TRBD1 (6 bases). The CDR3 has 16 residues. Trimming removed 0 bases at V and 3 bases at J, with 15 bases between. Germline CDR1 is SGHRS and CDR2 is YFSETQ. The CDR3 DNA reads TGCGCCAGCAGCTTGGCCTCCCGCGCAGGGGACACTGAAGCTTTCTTT. This gives the protein CASSLASRAGDTEAFF.

This clone was seen only once. V gene TRBV7-9 combines with J gene TRBJ2-1, with 12 positions matching TRBD2. Germline trimming cut 5 bases from V and 0 bases from J; bases unmatched to any gene: 5. Germline V gene sequence: CDR1 SEHNR, CDR2 FQNEAQ (reference sequence). The CDR3 has 17 residues. CDR3 sequence: CASSIGGLAGSYNEQFF. The CDR3 DNA sequence: TGTGCCAGCAGCATAGGGGGACTAGCGGGCTCCTACAATGAGCAGTTCTTC.

With respect to this clone: At the DNA level, this CDR3 is encoded by other sequences in the same sample as well. The genes are TRBV6-6 and TRBJ2-2; 10 bases match TRBD1. The V and J ends lost 6 bases and 6 bases, in that order; junction bases with no gene match: 7. The V gene's germline CDR1 is MNHNY and CDR2 SVGAGI (reference sequence). CDR3 length: 15 residues. DNA of the CDR3: TGTGCCAGCAGCCGGGACAGGGGAGTCGCCGGGGAGCTGTTTTTT. Its translation is CASSRDRGVAGELFF.

The chain combines TRBV2 with TRBJ2-1; 8 bases agree with TRBD2. J lost 6 bases, V lost 7 bases, and 8 bases had no gene match. Germline V lookup: CDR1 SNHLY, CDR2 FYNNEI. The length of the CDR3 is 14 residues. The chain's CDR3 is CASMGTRWSNEQFF. CDR3 sequence (DNA): TGTGCCAGCATGGGGACTAGGTGGAGCAATGAGCAGTTCTTC.

The chain combines TRBV7-9 with TRBJ1-4; the D gene is possibly TRBD1 (6 bases). Germline CDR1 is SEHNR and CDR2 is FQNEAQ (reference sequence). CDR3 length: 15 residues. V lost 5 bases and J 5 bases, leaving 15 bases between the germline ends. CDR3 DNA: TGTGCCAGCAGCCATGACAGGAAAAGGAATGAAAAACTGTTTTTT. This sequence encodes CASSHDRKRNEKLFF.

The chain couples TRBV28 to TRBJ1-1, with D perhaps TRBD1 (5 bases). Deletions cut 2 bases from V and 1 base from J, with 11 bases between. The CDR3 is 15 amino acids. Germline V gene lookup returns CDR1 MDHEN and CDR2 SYDVKM. The DNA for the CDR3 is TGTGCCAGCAGTTTACCTGACAGCCGGAACACTGAAGCTTTCTTT. Protein sequence: CASSLPDSRNTEAFF.

In its sample, this clone was seen a few times. This chain joins TRBV28 and TRBJ2-5; a weak D match, TRBD2 (6 bases). Germline CDR1 and CDR2: MDHEN and SYDVKM. There are 12 residues in the CDR3. The V and J ends lost 8 bases and 3 bases respectively, with 10 bases between them. The CDR3 loop is CASGGGKETQYF. CDR3 coding DNA: TGTGCCAGCGGTGGAGGGAAAGAGACCCAGTACTTC.

The chain links TRBV5-1 to TRBJ1-2, with D perhaps matching TRBD1 (5 bases). CDR1 SGHRS and CDR2 YFSETQ come from the germline V gene. V was clipped by 0 bases and J by 3 bases, with 12 bases between them. The CDR3 totals 15 residues. CDR3 coding DNA: TGCGCCAGCAGCTTGGCGGCCAGGGCTCACTATGGCTACACCTTC. It yields the protein CASSLAARAHYGYTF.

The rearrangement uses TRBV5-1 and TRBJ2-2; 8 bases line up with TRBD2. The CDR3 contains 15 residues. Trimming at V came to 5 bases and at J to 4 bases, leaving 7 bases not matched to a gene. Germline loops: CDR1 SGHRS, CDR2 YFSETQ. In nucleotides, the CDR3 is TGCGCCAGCAGTTATTTAGCGGGATCCACCGGGGAGCTGTTTTTT. Its translation: CASSYLAGSTGELFF.

J is TRBJ2-1 and V is TRBV2; the D gene is possibly TRBD2 (5 bases). The ends were cut back, 1 base at V and 3 bases at J, with 7 bases in the middle. This CDR3 has 14 amino acids. CDR1 SNHLY and CDR2 FYNNEI come from the germline V gene. CDR3 bases: TGTGCCAGCAGTGAAGACGGGGTCTACAATGAGCAGTTCTTC. As protein: CASSEDGVYNEQFF.

The chain employs TRBV7-8 and TRBJ2-7, with D perhaps TRBD2 (5 bases). Trimming pared 6 bases from V and 2 bases from J, leaving 11 bases between. The CDR3 contains 13 residues. CDR1 and CDR2 from the germline V gene are SGHVS and FQNEAQ. CDR3 region: CASSLGVTYEQYF. CDR3 sequence (DNA): TGTGCCAGCAGTCTCGGGGTGACCTACGAGCAGTACTTC.

This clone turned up a few times. This chain links TRBV6-6 with TRBJ2-2; D is perhaps TRBD2 (6 bases). The CDR3 extends over 15 amino acids. Germline CDR1 reads MNHNY; CDR2 reads SVGAGI (reference sequence). With 6 bases removed from V and 6 bases from J, the gap between germline ends came to 17 bases. The CDR3 spells CASRPEGRVSGELFF. The CDR3 nucleotides read TGTGCCAGCAGACCGGAGGGTAGGGTCTCCGGGGAGCTGTTTTTT.

The V and J genes are TRBV19 and TRBJ1-1; 10 positions match TRBD1. The CDR3 is 14 amino acids. CDR1 and CDR2 (germline): LNHDA, SQIVND (reference sequence). Trimming removed 7 bases from V and 2 bases from J; junction bases left unmatched: 4. The CDR3 coding sequence is TGTGCCAGTATGGACAGGGGGAGCAACACTGAAGCTTTCTTT. As protein: CASMDRGSNTEAFF.